The 10 T cell receptor beta chains listed next were all sequenced from one sample in a study of blood T cells in healthy people across ages (dated by TCRdb to between 2014 and 2016). Libraries came from 5' RACE. Instrument used: Illumina HiSeq 2500. A second PCR of about 6 to 11 cycles was run with a J-beta primer mix and a sample-barcoded 5' primer. TCRdb cleaned the public reads at Q25 with fastp, built clones with MiXCR and kept in-frame beta chains. Rows are unified per CDR3 protein, each entry keeping the most common DNA and genes. For this sample there are 1,300,000 or so distinct CDR3 sequences; approximately 59% appear just once. Over 5.5% of the sample goes to the ten largest clones. Sample: blood. The source is a man younger than 35 in good health.

J is TRBJ2-1 and V is TRBV7-7; 8 bases match TRBD1. CDR1 SSHAT and CDR2 FNYEAQ come from the germline V gene (reference sequence). The CDR3 runs to 16 residues. J gave up 6 bases and V 2 bases, and 9 bases lay outside the gene matches. CDR3 loop: CASSLSTGTGGNEQFF. CDR3 DNA sequence: TGTGCCAGCAGCTTATCTACCGGGACAGGAGGCAATGAGCAGTTCTTC.

The J gene is TRBJ1-2, the V gene TRBV12-5, with 9 bases identical to TRBD1. V trimming: 7 bases; J trimming: 0 bases; junction bases outside the gene matches: 9. Per the germline V gene, CDR1 is LGHNT and CDR2 is FRNRAP. The CDR3 is 16 amino acids. CDR3 in amino acids: CASALNTGGTNYGYTF. In DNA form, the CDR3 reads TGTGCTAGTGCCTTGAATACAGGGGGCACTAACTATGGCTACACCTTC. The whole variable domain, remainder taken from reference TRBV12-5 and TRBJ1-2, is DARVTQTPRHKVTEMGQEVTMRCQPILGHNTVFWYRQTMMQGLELLAYFRNRAPLDDSGMPKDRFSAEMPDATLATLKIQPSEPRDSAVYFCASALNTGGTNYGYTFGSGTRLTVV.

The V and J genes are TRBV15 and TRBJ1-6; D is unresolved. Trimming removed 6 bases from V and 1 base from J, with 7 bases in between. The CDR3 extends over 14 amino acids. CDR1 is LNHNV and CDR2 is YYDKDF in the germline V gene (reference sequence). The CDR3 sequence is CATSRASYNSPLHF. In DNA form, the CDR3 reads TGTGCCACCAGTAGGGCATCCTATAATTCACCCCTCCACTTT.

This clonotype was observed a handful of times. The CDR3 coding sequence is TGTGCCAGCAGCCAAACCCGGGGGGCCCACACAGATACGCAGTATTTT. The encoded protein is CASSQTRGAHTDTQYF. The gene calls are TRBV4-2 and TRBJ2-3, with D perhaps TRBD2 (7 bases). V was pared by 2 bases and J by 2 bases, with 14 bases between. This CDR3 has 16 residues. Germline V CDR1 and CDR2: LGHNA, YNFKEQ.

As regards this clonotype: The CDR3 ends on some other residue instead of the conserved phenylalanine or tryptophan, so this is likely a read error. This chain links TRBV27 with TRBJ2-7; TRBD1 matches 7 bases. The length of the CDR3 is 15 residues. Germline values: CDR1 MNHEY, CDR2 SMNVEV (reference sequence). V lost 5 bases and J lost 1; bases outside the gene matches: 8. The CDR3, as DNA: TGTGCCAGCAGTAGGACCGGGACAGATTCCTACGAGCAGTACTTA. It encodes CASSRTGTDSYEQYL.

The V and J genes are TRBV2 and TRBJ2-4; D is possibly TRBD2 (6 bases). Judging by the DNA end, TRBJ2-5 fits better; the J call may be wrong. The CDR3 has 13 residues. Germline V gene lookup returns CDR1 SNHLY and CDR2 FYNNEI. In DNA form, the CDR3 reads TGTGCCAGTACTGGAGGGCCAGGGGAGACCCAGTACTTC. It codes for CASTGGPGETQYF.

This clonotype appeared a few times. This chain links TRBV2 with TRBJ1-1; D not certain. The CDR3 loop spans 14 amino acids. V lost 0 bases, J lost 7 bases, and 12 bases lay in between. CDR1 SNHLY and CDR2 FYNNEI come from the germline V gene. Written as DNA, the CDR3 is TGTGCCAGCAGTGAAGCACGGGGAATTGGTGAAGCTTTCTTT. It specifies CASSEARGIGEAFF.

The chain joins TRBV6-6 to TRBJ1-5; 7 bases line up with TRBD1. The V and J ends lost 5 bases and 7 bases, in that order; junction bases with no gene match: 11. The germline CDR1 and CDR2 sequences are MNHNY and SVGAGI (reference sequence). This CDR3 spans 15 amino acids. The CDR3 region has the DNA TGTGCCAGCAGTCTCATGACAGGGAGCGAACAGCCCCAGCATTTT. Encoded protein: CASSLMTGSEQPQHF.

The chain's CDR3 is CASSSPFSSGGIWDTQYF. CDR3 DNA sequence: TGTGCCAGCAGCTCCCCTTTTTCTAGCGGGGGGATATGGGATACGCAGTATTTT. The chain links TRBV7-2 to TRBJ2-3, with 11 bases aligning to TRBD2. V shed 4 bases and J 6 bases; nucleotides not matched to a gene: 15. CDR3 length: 18 amino acids. Germline V gene lookup returns CDR1 SGHTA and CDR2 FQGNSA.

J is TRBJ2-1 and V is TRBV5-1; D remains ambiguous. Germline CDR1 is SGHRS and CDR2 is YFSETQ. V was trimmed by 3 bases and J by 2 bases, leaving 15 bases between them. CDR3 length: 16 residues. The CDR3, as DNA: TGCGCCAGCAGCTCGGGCGGACCCCACCCCTACAATGAGCAGTTCTTC. Translating it yields CASSSGGPHPYNEQFF.